This note documents a single T cell receptor beta chain sequence. This CDR3 has 13 amino acids. The J segment lost 4 bases and the V segment lost 5 bases, leaving 4 bases of the junction unmatched. Per the germline V gene, CDR1 is MDHEN and CDR2 is SYDVKM. Generated by immunoSEQ multiplex PCR, the TCRdb table keeps only in-frame clones and is missing some. The sample shows around 170,000 clones, around 80% of them seen only once. This sample stems from a study of blood T cell repertoires in COVID-19. Study-level information: Sites across the United States, Italy and Spain contributed samples from acute and convalescent COVID-19. Sources were T cells, B-cell-depleted T cells, or PBMCs; the material itself was cDNA or gDNA.

Seattle patients were enrolled while actively infected and followed longitudinally. This sequence joins TRBV28 and TRBJ1-2; 7 bases map to TRBD1. Sequenced sample: peripheral blood. The receptor was isolated from a woman older than 75 with COVID-19, enrolled during active disease. DNA of the CDR3: TGTGCCAGCAGTATAAGACAGGGCTATGGCTACACCTTC. It is translated as CASSIRQGYGYTF.